The rows below give T cell receptor beta chains drawn from one sample of a study of cytomegalovirus exposure and HLA in healthy donors. Data came from immunoSEQ multiplex PCR; TCRdb stores just in-frame clones and leaves some out. The sample has about 110,000 clones, roughly 76% seen once. The sequenced sample was PBMCs. All receptors derive from a man aged 18 to 35 in good health and CMV-seronegative. CDR3s leave out the opening cysteine and the closing phenylalanine or tryptophan. The order of the fields is V gene, CDR3 protein.

v_gene: TRBV19; CDR3aa: ASSVLGWAGEETQY
v_gene: TRBV19; CDR3aa: ASSAQWTGYEQY
v_gene: TRBV19; CDR3aa: ASSVAGGRDTQY
v_gene: TRBV4-3; CDR3aa: ASSRGQGRYEQY
v_gene: TRBV5-1; CDR3aa: ASSQEGGRYEQY
v_gene: TRBV27; CDR3aa: ASSWDGGASYNEQF
v_gene: TRBV29-1; CDR3aa: SQWGPQETQY
v_gene: TRBV5-4; CDR3aa: ASSSDRGLNTEAF
v_gene: TRBV6-1; CDR3aa: ASRRQLMNTEAF
v_gene: TRBV7-9; CDR3aa: ASSLTAAGGQGTY
v_gene: TRBV6-5; CDR3aa: ASRVTAVNTEAF
v_gene: TRBV4-1; CDR3aa: ASSQDVGWIQY
v_gene: TRBV7-2; CDR3aa: ASLRSGGYYEQY
v_gene: TRBV4-3; CDR3aa: ASSLARSANEQF
v_gene: TRBV7-9; CDR3aa: ASSPTLGDRGATNEKLF
v_gene: TRBV6-1; CDR3aa: ASESAGLHTDTQY
v_gene: TRBV10-3; CDR3aa: AISESTTGNYGYT
v_gene: TRBV5-1; CDR3aa: ASSPTGANTGELF
v_gene: TRBV27; CDR3aa: ASTGPSLEQY
v_gene: TRBV2; CDR3aa: ASRPSRGSNQPQH
v_gene: TRBV2; CDR3aa: ASSPEY
v_gene: TRBV7-3; CDR3aa: ASSLAGGSQTQY
v_gene: TRBV27; CDR3aa: ASSGWSTDTQY
v_gene: TRBV29-1; CDR3aa: SVPLGGPTDTQY
v_gene: TRBV5-6; CDR3aa: ASSPRGAPFDSPLH
v_gene: TRBV10-3; CDR3aa: AISEPRTGENNEQF
v_gene: TRBV19; CDR3aa: ATAIAGGHNEQF
v_gene: TRBV7-9; CDR3aa: ASSSRGRGEKLF
v_gene: TRBV6-1; CDR3aa: ATVSREDSPLH
v_gene: TRBV4-1; CDR3aa: ASSQTTGGPYEQY
v_gene: TRBV28; CDR3aa: ASYRNTGELF
v_gene: TRBV5-1; CDR3aa: ASSSPGQGPNEQF
v_gene: TRBV5-6; CDR3aa: ASSLGNWDRKH
v_gene: TRBV12-5; CDR3aa: ASGDDRGWAF
v_gene: TRBV25-1; CDR3aa: ASTSMGGSWAETQY
v_gene: TRBV2; CDR3aa: ASRAKGRGPYNKQF
v_gene: TRBV9; CDR3aa: ASSPPGLGNPNEQF
v_gene: TRBV2; CDR3aa: ASKRDRAYEQY
v_gene: TRBV11-2; CDR3aa: ASSLRGGREKLF
v_gene: TRBV27; CDR3aa: ASSSRPSSYEQY
v_gene: TRBV4-3; CDR3aa: ASSPETGHEKLF
v_gene: TRBV7-8; CDR3aa: ASSLGAQTAF
v_gene: TRBV4-1; CDR3aa: ASSQDSWTVYEQY
v_gene: TRBV6-4; CDR3aa: ASSDGSGGYNEQF
v_gene: TRBV29-1; CDR3aa: SVETGTGYEQY